This T cell receptor (beta chain) was obtained from a study of T cells in Graves' hyperthyroidism and ophthalmopathy. Study-level results: Stable hyperthyroidism and ophthalmopathy were separated using 13 V-J signatures.

The CDR3 has 18 amino acids. In germline, CDR1 is LGHNA, CDR2 YNFKEQ. Trimming cost V 1 base and J 5 bases; bases outside gene matches: 12. This clonotype has a handful of counts. Its antigen is unidentified. Template material for amplifying TCR beta CDR3 regions consisted of RNA transcripts. In the first-round RT-PCR of the TCR CDR3, the HTBI primer set was used. One entry per CDR3 protein, called by TCRdb with MiXCR from the multiplex PCR reads. The sample records 550,000 to 650,000 distinct CDR3 sequences, about 15% being singletons. Fresh 10 ml peripheral blood yielded PBMCs. Sequencing was performed on blood. This chain connects TRBV4-2 to TRBJ2-3, with TRBD2 matching over 10 bases. The source of this sequence is a woman younger than 45 with Graves' hyperthyroidism that later progressed to Graves' ophthalmopathy. CDR3 protein: CASSQATGAGGVGDTQYF. CDR3 nucleotide sequence: TGTGCCAGCAGCCAAGCCACCGGAGCGGGGGGGGTGGGAGATACGCAGTATTTT.